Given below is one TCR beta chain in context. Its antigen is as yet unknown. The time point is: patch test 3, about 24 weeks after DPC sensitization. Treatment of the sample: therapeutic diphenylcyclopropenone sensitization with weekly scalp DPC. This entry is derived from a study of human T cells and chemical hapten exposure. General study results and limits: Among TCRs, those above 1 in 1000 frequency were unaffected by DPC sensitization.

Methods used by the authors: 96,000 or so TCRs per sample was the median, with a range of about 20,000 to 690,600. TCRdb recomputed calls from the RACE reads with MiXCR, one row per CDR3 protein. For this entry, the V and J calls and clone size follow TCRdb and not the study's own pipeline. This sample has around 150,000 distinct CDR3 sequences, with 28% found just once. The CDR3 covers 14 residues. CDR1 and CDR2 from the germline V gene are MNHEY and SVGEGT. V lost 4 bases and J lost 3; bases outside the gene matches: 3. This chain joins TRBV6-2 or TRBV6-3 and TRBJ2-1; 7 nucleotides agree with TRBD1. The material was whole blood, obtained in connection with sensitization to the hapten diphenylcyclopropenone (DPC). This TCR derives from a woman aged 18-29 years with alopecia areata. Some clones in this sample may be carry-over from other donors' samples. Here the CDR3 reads CASSWDSIYNEQFF. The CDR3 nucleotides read TGTGCCAGCAGTTGGGACAGTATCTACAATGAGCAGTTCTTC.